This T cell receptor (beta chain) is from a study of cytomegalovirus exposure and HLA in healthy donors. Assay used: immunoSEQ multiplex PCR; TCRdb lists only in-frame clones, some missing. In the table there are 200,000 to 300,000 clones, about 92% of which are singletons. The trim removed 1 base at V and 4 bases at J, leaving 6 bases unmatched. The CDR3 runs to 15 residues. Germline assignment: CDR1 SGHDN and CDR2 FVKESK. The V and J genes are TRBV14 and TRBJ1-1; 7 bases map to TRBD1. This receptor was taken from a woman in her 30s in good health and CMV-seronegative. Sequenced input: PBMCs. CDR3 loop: CASSQVGGGLTEAFF. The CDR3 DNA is TGTGCCAGCAGCCAAGTCGGAGGGGGCCTCACTGAAGCTTTCTTT.